This entry features one T cell receptor (beta chain) sequence. There is no known antigen for this receptor. There are no base qualities to consult, and no much larger clone falls within one base. The data were taken from a study of blood T cells in healthy people across ages (dated by TCRdb to between 2014 and 2017). For the wider study: In model experiments, template switching captured roughly one uniquely barcoded TCR beta cDNA molecule for every two T cells. To track age-related changes in TCR beta repertoire diversity, the study relied on deep sequencing normalized with unique cDNA molecular identifiers. The donors were split into four age groups: young (average around 15 years), middle-aged (about 40), aged (over 55) and long-lived (82). To avoid experimental bias, donors of different ages were distributed randomly across sequencing lanes. For two donors (one aged 18 to 30 and one aged 80 or older), the study analyzed two additional independent replicas of 1 million unique cDNA reads from the same blood draw. Results and caveats for the whole study, not just this receptor: A strong correlation was found between observed TCR beta diversity and the percentage of naive T cells measured by flow cytometry. The CMV infection status of donors was not known, potentially confounding age-related changes in expanded clonotypes. Compared with the aged group, more naive CD4+ T cells, fewer expanded clones and increased TCR diversity were shown by the long-lived group, suggesting age selection. Total diversity estimates from one million sequenced T cells were considered lower bounds and underestimates. Observed TCR beta diversity per million T cells fell roughly linearly with age, and a significant reduction was already apparent by age roughly 40. Conclusive comparison of naive and antigen-experienced compartments was prevented by the profiling of bulk unsorted PBMCs.

The junction shows trimming of 3 bases on V and 3 bases on J, plus 11 bases between the germline ends. The CDR3 has 14 amino acids, counting the end cysteine and phenylalanine. This entry keeps only the CDR3 DNA: 42 bases, framed from base 1. CDR1 and CDR2, per the germline V gene, are MGHDK and SYGVNS. The approximately 40 donors, aged roughly 6 to 100 years, were systemically healthy Caucasian individuals from Russia. Each donor gave 9 to 10 milliliters of peripheral blood, collected into EDTA-treated Vacutainer tubes. PBMCs were isolated by Ficoll-Paque density-gradient centrifugation, with at least 6 million obtained per sample. Total RNA, at least 6 micrograms per sample, was extracted from PBMCs with Trizol reagent. For every donor, flow cytometry on a PBMC aliquot measured the percentage of naive CD45RAhigh/CD27high T cells. Library prep was done by 5' RACE. Instrument on record: Illumina HiSeq 2500. A second roughly 6 to 12 cycle PCR used a sample-barcoded 5' primer and a J-beta primer mix. Each TCR beta cDNA molecule received a unique molecular identifier from a template-switch 5' adaptor carrying 12 random nucleotides. Each sample yielded at least 2.5 million CDR3-containing paired-end reads. All of the RNA was converted into first-strand cDNA using the Mint cDNA synthesis kit, with a TRBC-specific oligonucleotide serving as the primer. All cDNA was treated with uracil-DNA glycosylase and then went through a first 18-cycle PCR with the universal primers M1SS and BC2_uni_R. Regarding the original processing steps: Each sample was normalized by randomly selecting 1 million high-quality reads, each carrying a distinct molecular identifier. Reads with shared molecular identifiers were discarded instead of being binned into consensus sequences. MiTCR, set to a Q25 quality threshold and the strictest error-elimination algorithm, was used for CDR3 identification, clonotype clustering and error correction. Lower-bound total TCR beta diversity was estimated with a nonparametric unseen species model using Euler transformation. TCRdb took the public reads, trimmed them with fastp at Q25, ran MiXCR for clone calling and kept in-frame beta chains. CDR3 protein sequences are deduplicated, and each keeps its most common genes and DNA. The V and J calls come from TCRdb's annotation, not from the publication. In all, the sample holds under 2 million distinct CDR3 sequences, and around 35% of those were seen once. In total, the top ten clones hold approximately 10% of the sample.

The sequence was collected from a woman aged 25 to 39 in good health. The rearranged chain carries TRBV25-1 and TRBJ1-2; the D gene is perhaps TRBD1, from 6 matching bases. Sequencing used blood. The DNA reads TGTGCCAGCAGTGATGCAGGGGTGTACTATGGCTACACCTTC. Its coded protein is CASSDAGVYYGYTF.